The entry below gives a single T cell receptor beta chain sequence along with its context. PCR used 60 Vbeta primers and 13 Jbeta primers. Using immunoSEQ multiplex PCR, the repertoire was profiled, and TCRdb retains in-frame clones only, with some absent. The sample has about 130,000 clones; around 72% are singletons. Germline loops: CDR1 SGHDT, CDR2 YYEEEE. The CDR3 totals 15 residues. V was cut by 2 bases and J by 4 bases, with 13 bases left in between. This sample was included in a study of cytomegalovirus exposure and HLA in healthy donors. The source is a young man in good health and CMV-seropositive. The V and J genes are TRBV5-6 and TRBJ1-5, with D possibly being TRBD1 (6 bases). The sequencing sample was made of PBMCs. This CDR3 is CASSFGGGLNQPQHF. The DNA of the CDR3 is TGTGCCAGCAGCTTTGGCGGGGGCTTAAATCAGCCCCAGCATTTT.